Below, 28 T cell receptor beta chains from the same sample are listed, as sequenced in a study of T cells in Graves' hyperthyroidism and ophthalmopathy. Authors of the study amplified TCR beta CDR3 regions from RNA transcripts. The primer set for the first-round RT-PCR of the TCR CDR3 was HTBI. TCRdb passed the multiplex PCR reads through MiXCR, listing each CDR3 protein once. The sample yields 350,000 to 400,000 distinct CDR3 sequences, around 18% seen once. Material: blood. The receptors here all came from a man younger than 30 with Graves' ophthalmopathy.

This clonotype was observed a few times. CDR3 nucleotides: TGTGCCAGTAGTATTATTGCAGTCAACACTGAAGCTTTCTTT. Translating gives CASSIIAVNTEAFF. The rearrangement uses TRBV19 and TRBJ1-1; D unclear. Germline V CDR1 and CDR2: LNHDA, SQIVND (reference sequence). Trimming shortened V by 3 bases and J by 2 bases, and 10 bases separated the two germline ends. The CDR3 totals 14 residues.

The table lists this clonotype with many counts. The chain employs TRBV11-1 and TRBJ2-7; 7 positions match TRBD1. Germline V gene sequence: CDR1 SGHAT, CDR2 FQDESV (reference sequence). CDR3 length: 14 amino acids. V shed 5 bases and J 5 bases; nucleotides not matched to a gene: 9. The CDR3 protein is CASSVVQGPNEQYF. The CDR3 DNA is TGTGCCAGCAGCGTCGTACAGGGGCCCAACGAGCAGTACTTC.

This clonotype turned up a few times. The genes are TRBV24-1 and TRBJ2-1; a possible D gene is TRBD2 (5 bases). V gave up 10 bases and J gave up 8 bases, with 17 bases separating them. From germline, CDR1 is KGHDR and CDR2 SFDVKD. The length of the CDR3 is 13 residues. The CDR3 DNA follows: TGTGCCACTTACATTCTCCGGGAACATGAGCAGTTCTTC. Protein sequence: CATYILREHEQFF.

This clonotype was seen at least ten times. This sequence joins TRBV6-1 and TRBJ2-1, with a weak D call TRBD1 (5 bases). This CDR3 contains 15 residues. V lost 6 bases and J 5 bases, leaving 17 bases between the germline ends. From germline, CDR1 is MNHNS and CDR2 SASEGT. CDR3 DNA sequence: TGTGCCAGCAGCCCGAATTTGGGGCTGAACAATGAGCAGTTCTTC. It is translated as CASSPNLGLNNEQFF.

This clonotype was detected once. The chain employs TRBV28 and TRBJ2-2, with 11 bases aligning to TRBD2. The CDR3 length is 15 residues. The V and J ends lost 7 bases and 7 bases, in that order; junction bases with no gene match: 8. Germline CDR1 MDHEN, CDR2 SYDVKM. DNA of the CDR3: TGTGCCAGCACCACTAGCGGGAGATTTAACGGGGAGCTGTTTTTT. Translating gives CASTTSGRFNGELFF.

This clonotype was picked up many times. CDR3 amino acids: CASGPGTGRGYTF. For the CDR3, the DNA is TGTGCCAGCGGACCCGGGACAGGGAGGGGCTACACCTTC. The chain carries TRBV2 and TRBJ1-2; 9 bases are a match to TRBD1. The CDR3 contains 13 residues. The V segment lost 8 bases and the J segment 8 bases; nucleotides outside the gene matches: 9. Per germline, CDR1 SNHLY and CDR2 FYNNEI.

This clonotype was counted many times. The V gene is TRBV15, the J gene TRBJ1-2; D unclear. This CDR3 is 14 amino acids long. Germline CDR1 is LNHNV and CDR2 is YYDKDF (reference sequence). Trimming took 0 bases from V and 4 from J, leaving 9 bases between them. The CDR3 DNA is TGTGCCACCAGCAGAGAGGGGTCGGGCTATGGCTACACCTTC. It translates to CATSREGSGYGYTF.

This clonotype was seen a few times. A read error may be the cause here, since a much bigger clone is one base away. The V and J genes are TRBV12-3 or TRBV12-4 and TRBJ1-1; 7 bases are shared with TRBD1. With 6 bases clipped from V and 4 bases from J, the junction kept 11 bases outside the gene matches. CDR3 length: 15 residues. This chain's CDR3 is CASSPRDSEGTEAFF. The CDR3 DNA reads TGTGCCAGCAGCCCCCGGGACAGCGAGGGCACTGAAGCTTTCTTT.

This clonotype has a count of ten or more. The rearrangement links TRBV5-1 to TRBJ1-1; 7 nucleotides line up with TRBD1. Germline CDR1 SGHRS, CDR2 YFSETQ. The V segment lost 4 bases and the J segment 4 bases; nucleotides outside the gene matches: 7. The CDR3 has 14 residues. The CDR3 loop is CASSRDSSGTEAFF. CDR3 sequence (DNA): TGCGCCAGCAGCCGGGACAGTTCGGGCACTGAAGCTTTCTTT.

This clonotype has a handful of counts. J is TRBJ2-3 and V is TRBV14; TRBD2 matches 13 bases. Germline V gives CDR1 SGHDN, CDR2 FVKESK. The V and J ends lost 4 bases and 0 bases, in that order; junction bases with no gene match: 4. There are 17 residues in the CDR3. This chain's CDR3 is CASSPRLAGGSTDTQYF. CDR3 nucleotide sequence: TGTGCCAGCAGCCCCCGACTAGCGGGGGGAAGCACAGATACGCAGTATTTT.

This clonotype was picked up a small number of times. At one boundary the junction diverges from the germline segment, which might be a read error. The chain has TRBV3-1 and TRBJ2-2; TRBD1 aligns across 8 bases. The CDR3 sequence is 15 residues long. The germline gives CDR1 LGHDT, CDR2 YNNKEL (reference sequence). The CDR3, as DNA: TGTGCCAGCAGCCGGGCCAGGGGGCCGTCGGGGGAGCTGCTTTTT. Amino acid sequence: CASSRARGPSGELLF.

Comment on this clonotype: This may stem from a read error, because a much larger clone lies one nucleotide away. The gene calls are TRBV20-1 and TRBJ2-7; D gene unclear. Trimming removed 5 bases from V and 2 bases from J, with 13 bases in between. This CDR3 contains 13 residues. Germline assignment: CDR1 DFQATT and CDR2 SNEGSKA (reference sequence). CDR3 residues: CSALRQSPYEQYV. CDR3 DNA: TGCAGTGCTCTGAGACAATCGCCCTACGAGCAGTACGTC.

In this sample, this clonotype turned up a few times. The chain links TRBV10-3 to TRBJ2-1; the match to TRBD2 covers 8 bases. Trimming at V came to 9 bases and at J to 6 bases, leaving 7 bases not matched to a gene. The germline V gene has CDR1 ENHRY and CDR2 SYGVKD. The length of the CDR3 is 13 residues. CDR3 in amino acids: CAITPGTSNEQFF. The CDR3, as DNA: TGTGCCATAACTCCCGGGACTAGCAATGAGCAGTTCTTC.

This clonotype was observed at least ten times. This chain links TRBV10-3 with TRBJ2-3; no firm D call. The germline CDR1 and CDR2 sequences are ENHRY and SYGVKD. The V gene lost 5 bases and the J gene lost 4 bases, with 13 bases spanning the gap. This CDR3 comprises 14 residues. The CDR3 protein is CAISMGNFADTQYF. The CDR3 DNA reads as TGTGCCATCAGTATGGGGAATTTTGCAGATACGCAGTATTTT.

The chain links TRBV24-1 to TRBJ2-2, with 10 bases lining up with TRBD2. The germline V gene has CDR1 KGHDR and CDR2 SFDVKD. CDR3 length equals 17 residues. The junction had 8 bases not matched to a gene; V was cut back by 4 bases and J by 4 bases. CDR3 sequence reads: CATSESLAGVTTGELFF. The CDR3 bases are TGTGCCACCAGTGAATCTCTAGCGGGGGTAACCACCGGGGAGCTGTTTTTT.

The V call is TRBV29-1, the J call TRBJ2-7, with D unresolved. Trimming took 5 bases from V and 3 from J, leaving 11 bases between them. Germline assignment: CDR1 SQVTM and CDR2 ANQGSEA. The CDR3 is 12 residues long. CDR3 in amino acids: CSVFGLRYEQYF. For the CDR3, the DNA is TGCAGCGTTTTTGGTCTGCGCTACGAGCAGTACTTC.

The V and J genes are TRBV6-4 and TRBJ2-3, with D hard to call. The CDR3 totals 14 residues. Germline V gives CDR1 MRHNA, CDR2 SNTAGT. V lost 3 bases, J lost 0 bases, and 7 bases lay in between. CDR3 nucleotide sequence: TGTGCCAGCAGTGAAGTTGGGAGCACAGATACGCAGTATTTT. Protein: CASSEVGSTDTQYF.

In its sample, this clonotype was seen a few times. The chain recombines TRBV6-2 or TRBV6-3 with TRBJ1-1; D unclear. The V gene lost 2 bases and the J gene lost 0 bases, with 7 bases spanning the gap. The CDR3 runs 14 residues. CDR1 and CDR2 (germline): MNHEY, SVGEGT. CDR3 protein: CASSYLGMNTEAFF. As DNA, the CDR3 is TGTGCCAGCAGTTACCTAGGGATGAACACTGAAGCTTTCTTT.

This clonotype was counted ten times or more. The chain joins TRBV7-9 to TRBJ2-7; D possibly corresponds to TRBD1 (6 bases). This CDR3 contains 14 residues. V was pared by 3 bases and J by 6 bases, with 15 bases between. Per germline, CDR1 SEHNR and CDR2 FQNEAQ (reference sequence). This CDR3 reads CASSFGQFLSEQYF. In nucleotides, the CDR3 is TGTGCCAGCAGCTTTGGACAGTTTCTCTCCGAGCAGTACTTC.

The chain is built from TRBV7-3 and TRBJ2-1; the match to TRBD2 covers 14 bases. V lost 4 bases, J lost 6 bases, and 2 bases stayed unmatched. The CDR3 runs to 15 residues. CDR1 and CDR2 (germline): SGHTA, FQGTGA. The CDR3 loop is CASSSGLAGGNEQFF. The CDR3 DNA reads TGTGCCAGCAGCTCAGGACTAGCGGGGGGCAATGAGCAGTTCTTC.

This clonotype was recorded many times. V gene TRBV28 combines with J gene TRBJ2-2; D is tentatively TRBD1 or TRBD2 (5 bases each). CDR1 MDHEN and CDR2 SYDVKM come from the germline V gene. V shed 6 bases and J shed 7 bases, with 18 bases lying between them. The CDR3 spans 15 residues. The DNA of the CDR3 is TGTGCCAGCAGCAACACGGGGCTGCGGCTCGGGGAGCTGTTTTTT. This encodes CASSNTGLRLGELFF.

This chain links TRBV13 with TRBJ2-1; D ambiguous. The CDR3 is 15 residues long. Trimming stripped 0 bases from V and 7 bases from J, with 13 bases between. Germline V lookup: CDR1 PRHDT, CDR2 FYEKMQ (reference sequence). CDR3 in amino acids: CASSLGVISWNEQFF. CDR3 nucleotide sequence: TGTGCCAGCAGCTTAGGGGTGATTAGTTGGAATGAGCAGTTCTTC.

This chain uses TRBV6-5 with TRBJ1-6; D call uncertain. This CDR3 is built from 17 residues. V gave up 3 bases and J gave up 0 bases, with 12 bases separating them. In germline, CDR1 is MNHEY, CDR2 SVGAGI. Here the CDR3 DNA reads TGTGCCAGCAGTTATGCTATCCCGAGCTCCTATAATTCACCCCTCCACTTT. Translated: CASSYAIPSSYNSPLHF.

This clonotype showed up many times. V gene TRBV6-2 or TRBV6-3 combines with J gene TRBJ1-2, with 7 bases matching TRBD1. The length of the CDR3 is 14 residues. CDR1 is MNHEY and CDR2 is SVGEGT in the germline V gene. V dropped 6 bases and J dropped 5; count of bases not matched to a gene: 9. CDR3 nucleotide sequence: TGTGCCAGCAGACCACGGACAGGCAGATATGGCTACACCTTC. It encodes CASRPRTGRYGYTF.

This clonotype was counted between two and nine times. A much bigger clone sits one base away, suggesting this may be a read error. The chain is built from TRBV2 and TRBJ2-5; 7 bases are a match to TRBD1. This CDR3 comprises 14 residues. CDR1 and CDR2 from the germline V gene are SNHLY and FYNNEI. Losses at the gene ends were 4 bases for V and 13 bases for J; bases not matched to a gene: 15. The CDR3 loop reads CASSGETGPQARYF. The CDR3 DNA follows: TGTGCCAGCAGTGGCGAGACAGGGCCGCAGGCTCGGTACTTC.

The table lists this clonotype with a few counts. V and J are TRBV19 and TRBJ2-3; D not resolved. The V and J ends lost 3 bases and 6 bases respectively, with 13 bases between them. This CDR3 is built from 14 residues. CDR1 and CDR2 from the germline V gene are LNHDA and SQIVND (reference sequence). The CDR3: CASSIETRSDTQYF. Written as DNA, the CDR3 is TGTGCCAGTAGTATCGAGACACGGTCGGATACGCAGTATTTT.

The chain is built from TRBV28 and TRBJ1-3; no clear D gene. V dropped 3 bases and J dropped 4 bases, with 25 bases sitting between them. Per the germline V gene, CDR1 is MDHEN and CDR2 is SYDVKM. The CDR3 sequence is 19 residues long. The CDR3 DNA is TGTGCCAGCAGTTTTGTAGGCGCTTGGGAGGCCGTACCCGGAAACACCATATATTTT. Its translation is CASSFVGAWEAVPGNTIYF.

DNA of the CDR3: TGTGCCAGCAGTACGGGGACGAGTACTGAAGCTTTCTTT. This translates into CASSTGTSTEAFF. The V call is TRBV6-1, the J call TRBJ1-1, with a tentative D call TRBD1 (5 bases). Germline V gene lookup returns CDR1 MNHNS and CDR2 SASEGT. V dropped 5 bases and J dropped 5 bases, with 12 bases sitting between them. The CDR3 is 13 residues long.